This T cell receptor beta chain stems from a study of T cell responses to AZD1222 COVID-19 vaccine. Findings of the study overall: Of the AZD1222 recipients, only five to seven were seropositive at baseline.

This CDR3 contains 15 residues. V was pared by 6 bases and J by 4 bases, with 7 bases of the junction left unmatched. Germline values: CDR1 SNHLY, CDR2 FYNNEI. The protocol was immunoSEQ multiplex PCR, while the TCRdb copy is restricted to in-frame clones and leaves out a portion. The sample contains around 160,000 clones, roughly nine tenths of which appear only once. This clone was observed a handful of times. What it binds is not known. Specimen: peripheral blood, collected 28 days after the second AZD1222 dose. This TCR was sampled from an adult who received the AZD1222 COVID-19 vaccine. The chain is built from TRBV2 and TRBJ1-1; 11 bases are a match to TRBD1. The CDR3 loop reads CASSNWDRGSTEAFF. The CDR3 region has the DNA TGTGCCAGCAGCAACTGGGACAGGGGGAGCACTGAAGCTTTCTTT.